This T cell receptor (beta chain) appears in the sequencing data of a study of cytomegalovirus exposure and HLA in healthy donors. The PCR ran on 60 Vbeta and 13 Jbeta primers. Sequencing was performed with immunoSEQ multiplex PCR; in TCRdb, only in-frame clones are kept and a portion is missing. The sample yields a few hundred thousand clones, roughly 85% seen once. The CDR3 is made up of 14 amino acids. V was pared by 7 bases and J by 2 bases, with 15 bases between. Germline values: CDR1 LNHDA, CDR2 SQIVND (reference sequence). Sequenced material: PBMCs. The gene calls are TRBV19 and TRBJ2-7, with a possible D match to TRBD1 (5 bases). The receptor comes from a man aged 18 to 30 in good health and CMV-seronegative. This CDR3 is CASKSRAEPYEQYF. The CDR3, as DNA: TGTGCCAGTAAGTCCAGGGCGGAACCCTACGAGCAGTACTTC.